The T cell receptor beta chain described here comes from a study of CD8+ T cells in alopecia areata. Study summary: Tofacitinib administration to treated patients was oral, at 5 to 10 mg twice daily.

CDR3 size: 13 residues. CDR1 SQVTM and CDR2 ANQGSEA come from the germline V gene. The V and J ends lost 3 bases and 5 bases, in that order; junction bases with no gene match: 6. Sequencing relied on a cDNA template that was reverse transcribed from extracted RNA. The protocol was immunoSEQ multiplex PCR, while the TCRdb copy is restricted to in-frame clones and leaves out a portion. Found here are around 69,000 clones, approximately 60% of them singletons; the top ten hold about a sixth. The source of this sequence is a human donor with alopecia areata. The input for sequencing was CD8+ T cells sorted from blood, taken at week 0. The J gene is TRBJ2-7, the V gene TRBV29-1; 8 bases agree with TRBD1. The CDR3 loop reads CSVEGQVKNEQYF. CDR3 DNA sequence: TGCAGCGTTGAGGGACAGGTAAAAAACGAGCAGTACTTC.